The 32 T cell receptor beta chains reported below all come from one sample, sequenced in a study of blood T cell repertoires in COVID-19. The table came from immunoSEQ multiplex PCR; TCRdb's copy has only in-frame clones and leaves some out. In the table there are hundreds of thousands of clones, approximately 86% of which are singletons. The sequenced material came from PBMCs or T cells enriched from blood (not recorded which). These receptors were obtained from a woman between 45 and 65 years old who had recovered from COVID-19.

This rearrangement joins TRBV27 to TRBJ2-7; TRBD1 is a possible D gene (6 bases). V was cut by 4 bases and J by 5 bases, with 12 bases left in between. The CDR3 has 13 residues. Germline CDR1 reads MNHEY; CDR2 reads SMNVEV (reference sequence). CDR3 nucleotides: TGTGCCAGCAGTTCCAGGACAGTGAACGAGCAGTACTTC. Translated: CASSSRTVNEQYF.

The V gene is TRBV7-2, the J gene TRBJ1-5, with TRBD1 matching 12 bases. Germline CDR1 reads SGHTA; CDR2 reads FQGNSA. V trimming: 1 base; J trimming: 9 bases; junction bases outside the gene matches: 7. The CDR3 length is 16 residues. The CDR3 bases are TGTGCCAGCAGCTTAGAGGGGACAGGGGGCCAGAGGCCCCAGCATTTT. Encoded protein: CASSLEGTGGQRPQHF.

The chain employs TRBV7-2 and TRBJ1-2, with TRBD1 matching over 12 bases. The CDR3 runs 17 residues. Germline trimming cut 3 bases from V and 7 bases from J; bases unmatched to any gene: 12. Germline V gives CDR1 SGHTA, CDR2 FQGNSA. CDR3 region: CASSLGQGAVREGGYTF. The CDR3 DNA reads TGTGCCAGCAGCTTGGGACAGGGGGCGGTTCGCGAGGGTGGCTACACCTTC.

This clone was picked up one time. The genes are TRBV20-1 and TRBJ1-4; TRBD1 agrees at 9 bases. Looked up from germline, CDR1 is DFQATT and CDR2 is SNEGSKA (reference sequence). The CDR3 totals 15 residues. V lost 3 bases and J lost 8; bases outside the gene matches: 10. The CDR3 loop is CSASPSGTGREKLFF. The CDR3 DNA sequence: TGCAGTGCTAGTCCCTCCGGGACAGGGCGGGAAAAACTGTTTTTT.

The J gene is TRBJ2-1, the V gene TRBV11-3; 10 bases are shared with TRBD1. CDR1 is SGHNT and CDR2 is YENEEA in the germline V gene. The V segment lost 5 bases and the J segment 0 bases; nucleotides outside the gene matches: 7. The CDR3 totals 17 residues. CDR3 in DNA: TGTGCCAGCAGCCTCGGGACAGGGGCCCGCTCCTACAATGAGCAGTTCTTC. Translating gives CASSLGTGARSYNEQFF. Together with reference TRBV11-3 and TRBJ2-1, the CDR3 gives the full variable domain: EAGVVQSPRYKIIEKKQPVAFWCNPISGHNTLYWYLQNLGQGPELLIRYENEEAVDDSQLPKDRFSAERLKGVDSTLKIQPAELGDSAVYLCASSLGTGARSYNEQFFGPGTRLTVL.

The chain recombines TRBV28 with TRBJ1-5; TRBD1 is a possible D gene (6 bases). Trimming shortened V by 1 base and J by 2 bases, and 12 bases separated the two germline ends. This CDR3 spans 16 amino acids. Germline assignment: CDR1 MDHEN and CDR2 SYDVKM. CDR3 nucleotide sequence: TGTGCCAGCAGTTTATATCAGGGGTTGGGCAATCAGCCCCAGCATTTT. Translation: CASSLYQGLGNQPQHF.

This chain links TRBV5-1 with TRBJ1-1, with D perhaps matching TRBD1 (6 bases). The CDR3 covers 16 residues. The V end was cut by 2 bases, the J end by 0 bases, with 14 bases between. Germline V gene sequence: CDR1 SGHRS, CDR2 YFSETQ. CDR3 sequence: CASSFGSTGMNTEAFF. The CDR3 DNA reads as TGCGCCAGCAGCTTCGGTTCAACAGGGATGAACACTGAAGCTTTCTTT.

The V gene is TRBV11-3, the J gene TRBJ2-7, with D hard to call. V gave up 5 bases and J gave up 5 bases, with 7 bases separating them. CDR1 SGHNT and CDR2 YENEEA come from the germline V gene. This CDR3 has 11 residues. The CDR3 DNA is TGTGCCAGCAGCAAAAACAACGAGCAGTACTTC. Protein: CASSKNNEQYF.

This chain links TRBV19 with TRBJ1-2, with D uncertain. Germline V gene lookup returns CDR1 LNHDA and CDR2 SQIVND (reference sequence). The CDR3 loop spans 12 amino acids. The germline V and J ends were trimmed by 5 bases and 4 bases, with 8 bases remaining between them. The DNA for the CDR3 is TGTGCCAGTAGTTCTCGTTCCTATGGCTACACCTTC. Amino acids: CASSSRSYGYTF.

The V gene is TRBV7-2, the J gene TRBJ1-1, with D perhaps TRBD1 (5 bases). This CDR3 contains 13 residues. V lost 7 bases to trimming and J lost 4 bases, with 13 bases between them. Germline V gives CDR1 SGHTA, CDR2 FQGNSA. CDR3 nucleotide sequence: TGTGCCAGCACCCCTAACAGGTTCACTGAAGCTTTCTTT. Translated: CASTPNRFTEAFF.

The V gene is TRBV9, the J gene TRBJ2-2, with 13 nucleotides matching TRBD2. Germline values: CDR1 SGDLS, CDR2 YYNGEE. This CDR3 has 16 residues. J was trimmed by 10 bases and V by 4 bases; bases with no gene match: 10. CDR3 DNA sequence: TGTGCCAGCAGCCCGTCGGGACTAGCGGGAATCGAGGAGCTGTTTTTT. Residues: CASSPSGLAGIEELFF.

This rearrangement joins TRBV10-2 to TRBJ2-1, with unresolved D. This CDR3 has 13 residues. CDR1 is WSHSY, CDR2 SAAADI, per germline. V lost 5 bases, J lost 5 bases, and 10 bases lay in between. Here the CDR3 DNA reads TGCGCCAGCAGTCTGGGCCTTCACAATGAGCAGTTCTTC. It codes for CASSLGLHNEQFF.

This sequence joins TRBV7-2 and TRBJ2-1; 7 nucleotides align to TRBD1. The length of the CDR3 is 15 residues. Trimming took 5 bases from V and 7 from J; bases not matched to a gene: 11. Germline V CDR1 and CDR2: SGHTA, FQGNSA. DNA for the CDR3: TGTGCCAGCAGCATACAGGGGTTCACGGTTAATGAGCAGTTCTTC. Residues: CASSIQGFTVNEQFF.

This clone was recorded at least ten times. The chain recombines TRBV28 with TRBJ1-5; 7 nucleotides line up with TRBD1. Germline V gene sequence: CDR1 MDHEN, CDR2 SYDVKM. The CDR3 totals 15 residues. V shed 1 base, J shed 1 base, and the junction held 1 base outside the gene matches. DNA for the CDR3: TGTGCCAGCAGTTTATACAGGGGAAGCAATCAGCCCCAGCATTTT. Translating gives CASSLYRGSNQPQHF. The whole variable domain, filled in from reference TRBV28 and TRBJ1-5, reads DVKVTQSSRYLVKRTGEKVFLECVQDMDHENMFWYRQDPGLGLRLIYFSYDVKMKEKGDIPEGYSVSREKKERFSLILESASTNQTSMYLCASSLYRGSNQPQHFGDGTRLSIL.

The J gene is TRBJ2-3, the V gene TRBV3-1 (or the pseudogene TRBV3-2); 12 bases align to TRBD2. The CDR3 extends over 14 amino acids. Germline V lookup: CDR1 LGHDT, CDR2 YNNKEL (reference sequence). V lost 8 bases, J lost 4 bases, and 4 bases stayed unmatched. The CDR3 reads CASSTSGRPDTQYF. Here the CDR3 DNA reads TGTGCCAGCTCTACTAGCGGGAGGCCAGATACGCAGTATTTT.

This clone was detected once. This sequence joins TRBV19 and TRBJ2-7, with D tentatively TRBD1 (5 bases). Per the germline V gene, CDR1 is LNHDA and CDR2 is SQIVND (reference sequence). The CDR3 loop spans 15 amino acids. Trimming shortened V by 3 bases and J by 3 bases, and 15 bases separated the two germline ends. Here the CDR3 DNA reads TGTGCCAGTAGTATCGTGGCAGGGCAGGACTACGAGCAGTACTTC. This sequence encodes CASSIVAGQDYEQYF. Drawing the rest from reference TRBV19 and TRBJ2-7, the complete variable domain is DGGITQSPKYLFRKEGQNVTLSCEQNLNHDAMYWYRQDPGQGLRLIYYSQIVNDFQKGDIAEGYSVSREKKESFPLTVTSAQKNPTAFYLCASSIVAGQDYEQYFGPGTRLTVT.

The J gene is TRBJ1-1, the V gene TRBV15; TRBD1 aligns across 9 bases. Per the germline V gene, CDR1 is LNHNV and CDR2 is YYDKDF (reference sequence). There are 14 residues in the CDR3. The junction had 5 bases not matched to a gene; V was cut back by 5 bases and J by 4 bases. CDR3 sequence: CATSAGTGSTEAFF. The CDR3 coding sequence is TGTGCCACCAGCGCCGGGACAGGGAGCACTGAAGCTTTCTTT.

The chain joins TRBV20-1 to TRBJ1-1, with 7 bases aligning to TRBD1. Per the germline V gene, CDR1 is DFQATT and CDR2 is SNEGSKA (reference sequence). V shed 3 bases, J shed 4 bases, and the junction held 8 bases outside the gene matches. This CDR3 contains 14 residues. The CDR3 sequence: CSASIPGQSTEAFF. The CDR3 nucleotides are TGCAGTGCTAGTATCCCGGGACAGAGCACTGAAGCTTTCTTT.

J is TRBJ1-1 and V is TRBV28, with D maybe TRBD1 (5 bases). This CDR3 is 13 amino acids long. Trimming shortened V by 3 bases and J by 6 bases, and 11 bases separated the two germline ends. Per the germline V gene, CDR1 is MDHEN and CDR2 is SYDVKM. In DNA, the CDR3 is TGTGCCAGCAGTTTCCGGGCCAGGGCTGAAGCTTTCTTT. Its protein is CASSFRARAEAFF.

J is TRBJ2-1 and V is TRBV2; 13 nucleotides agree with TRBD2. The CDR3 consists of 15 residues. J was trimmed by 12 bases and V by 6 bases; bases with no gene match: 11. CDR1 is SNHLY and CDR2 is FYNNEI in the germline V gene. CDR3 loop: CASRDTWTSGRGQFF. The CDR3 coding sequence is TGTGCCAGCAGGGACACGTGGACTAGCGGGAGAGGGCAGTTCTTC.

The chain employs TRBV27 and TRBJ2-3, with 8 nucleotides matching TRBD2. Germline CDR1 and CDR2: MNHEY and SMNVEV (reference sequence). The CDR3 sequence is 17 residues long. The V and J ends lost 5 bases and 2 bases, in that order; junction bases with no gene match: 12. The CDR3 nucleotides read TGTGCCAGCAGTAAACCGAGGGGTAGCGGGGACACAGATACGCAGTATTTT. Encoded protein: CASSKPRGSGDTDTQYF.

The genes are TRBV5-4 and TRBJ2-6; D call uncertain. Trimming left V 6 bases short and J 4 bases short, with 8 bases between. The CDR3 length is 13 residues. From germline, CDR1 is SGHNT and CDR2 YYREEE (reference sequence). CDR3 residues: CASTPRGANVLTF. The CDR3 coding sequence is TGTGCCAGCACTCCCAGGGGGGCCAACGTCCTGACTTTC.

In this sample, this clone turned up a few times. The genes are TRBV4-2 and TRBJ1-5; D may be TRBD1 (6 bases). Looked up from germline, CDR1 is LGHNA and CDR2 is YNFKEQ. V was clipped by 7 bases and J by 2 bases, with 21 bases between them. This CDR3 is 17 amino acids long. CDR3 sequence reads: CASTGNYREEGNQPQHF. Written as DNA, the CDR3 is TGTGCCAGCACCGGAAACTACAGGGAAGAGGGCAATCAGCCCCAGCATTTT.

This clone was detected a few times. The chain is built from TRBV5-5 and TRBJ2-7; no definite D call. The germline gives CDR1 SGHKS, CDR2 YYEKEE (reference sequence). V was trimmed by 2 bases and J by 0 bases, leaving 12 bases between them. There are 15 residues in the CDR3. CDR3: CASSFGPTNSYEQYF. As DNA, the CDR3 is TGTGCCAGCAGCTTTGGGCCTACGAACTCCTACGAGCAGTACTTC.

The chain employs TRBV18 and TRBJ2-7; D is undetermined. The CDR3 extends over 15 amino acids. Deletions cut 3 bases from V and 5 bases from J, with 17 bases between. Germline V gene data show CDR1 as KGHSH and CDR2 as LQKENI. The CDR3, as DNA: TGTGCCAGCTCACCCCGAGGCGGTAGAGTCCACGAGCAGTACTTC. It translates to CASSPRGGRVHEQYF.

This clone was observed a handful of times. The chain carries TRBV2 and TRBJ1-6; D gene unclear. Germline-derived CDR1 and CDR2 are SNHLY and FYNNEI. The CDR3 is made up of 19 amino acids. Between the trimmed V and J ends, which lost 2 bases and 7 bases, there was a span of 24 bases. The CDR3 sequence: CASSELEPGHSGGNSPLHF. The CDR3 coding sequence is TGTGCCAGCAGTGAATTAGAGCCGGGCCACAGCGGAGGGAATTCACCCCTCCACTTT.

This chain's CDR3 is CASSPQGLSTEEQFF. CDR3 in DNA: TGTGCCAGCAGCCCCCAGGGACTCAGCACCGAGGAGCAGTTCTTC. The chain carries TRBV2 and TRBJ2-1; maybe TRBD2 (6 bases). CDR1 is SNHLY, CDR2 FYNNEI, per germline. This CDR3 comprises 15 residues. Between the trimmed V and J ends, which lost 6 bases and 10 bases, there was a span of 22 bases.

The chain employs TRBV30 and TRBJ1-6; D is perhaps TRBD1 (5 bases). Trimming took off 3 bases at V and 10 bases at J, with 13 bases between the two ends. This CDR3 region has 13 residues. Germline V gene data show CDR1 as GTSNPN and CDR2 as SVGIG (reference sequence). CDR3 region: CAWRDGGESPLHF. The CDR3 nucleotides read TGTGCCTGGAGGGACGGAGGGGAATCACCCCTCCACTTT.

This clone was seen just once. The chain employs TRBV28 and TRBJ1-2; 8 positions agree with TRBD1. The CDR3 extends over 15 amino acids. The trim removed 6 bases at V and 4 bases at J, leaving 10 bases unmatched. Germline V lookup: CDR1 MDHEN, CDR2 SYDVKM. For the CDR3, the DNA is TGTGCCAGCAGCCCCCGGACAGGGACAGTCTATGGCTACACCTTC. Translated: CASSPRTGTVYGYTF.

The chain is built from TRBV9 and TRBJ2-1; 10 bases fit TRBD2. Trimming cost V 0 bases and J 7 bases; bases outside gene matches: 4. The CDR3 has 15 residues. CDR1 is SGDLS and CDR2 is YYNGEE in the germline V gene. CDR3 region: CASSVVLAGVNEQFF. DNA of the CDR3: TGTGCCAGCAGCGTAGTTCTAGCGGGAGTTAATGAGCAGTTCTTC.

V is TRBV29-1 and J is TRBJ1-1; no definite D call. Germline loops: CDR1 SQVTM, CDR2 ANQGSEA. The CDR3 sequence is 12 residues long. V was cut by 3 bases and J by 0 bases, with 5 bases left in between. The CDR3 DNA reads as TGCAGCGTTGACCTTATGAACACTGAAGCTTTCTTT. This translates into CSVDLMNTEAFF.

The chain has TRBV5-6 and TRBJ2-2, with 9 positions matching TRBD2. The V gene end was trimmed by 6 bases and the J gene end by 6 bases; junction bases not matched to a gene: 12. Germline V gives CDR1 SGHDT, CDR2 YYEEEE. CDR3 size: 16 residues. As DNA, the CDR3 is TGTGCCAGCACGTCCCGGGTAGCGGGAGATTCCGGGGAGCTGTTTTTT. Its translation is CASTSRVAGDSGELFF.